This T cell receptor beta chain was obtained from a study of blood T cell repertoires in COVID-19. On the study more broadly: Whether acute or convalescent, the COVID-19 samples came from the United States, Italy and Spain. T cells, B-cell-depleted T cells, or PBMCs supplied cDNA or gDNA.

Authors' methods: Cell counts per sample came from amplifying reference gene primers. The assay was immunoSEQ multiplex PCR, and TCRdb's table has in-frame clones only and misses some. V, J and clone size were drawn from that table, and D and trimming were deduced from the DNA. Found here are roughly 300,000 clones, over 75% of them singletons; the top ten hold approximately 7.8%. Germline values: CDR1 SQVTM, CDR2 ANQGSEA. This CDR3 comprises 13 residues. Between the trimmed V and J ends, which lost 3 bases and 6 bases, there was a span of 12 bases. This clone occurred a few times. The source is a woman between 50 and 59 years old who had recovered from COVID-19. Material: peripheral blood. The chain is built from TRBV29-1 and TRBJ2-1; perhaps TRBD2 as D (5 bases). The CDR3 nucleotides are TGCAGCGTTGACCCAACTAGTACCAATGAGCAGTTCTTC. Translation: CSVDPTSTNEQFF.